Following are 18 T cell receptor beta chains from one sample sequenced in a study of regulatory T cells in long-lasting Graves disease (dated by TCRdb to the early 2020s). This sample's time point label indicates: persistent/refractory GD, antithyroid drugs over 5 years with positive TRAb. For both TCR sequencing and RNA sequencing, RNA was extracted from PBMCs in TRIzol. The library came from multiplex PCR. TCRdb lists the instrument as Illumina HiSeq 4000. CDR3 regions were amplified by Arm-PCR with iRepertoire HTBI primers to construct TCR beta libraries. TCRdb took the public reads, trimmed them with fastp at Q25, ran MiXCR for clone calling and kept in-frame beta chains. Each CDR3 protein gets just one entry, which takes the most common genes and DNA from the rows behind it. The sample table holds 400,000 to 450,000 distinct CDR3 sequences, of which 20% to 30% were seen once. The top ten clones comprise about a quarter of the sample.

The material sequenced was peripheral blood mononuclear cells (PBMCs), taken when the disease was refractory, from a patient treated with antithyroid drugs. The receptors here all came from a female donor with Graves disease.

The CDR3 spells CATTLSGANVLTF. The DNA for the CDR3 is TGTGCTACAACCCTCTCTGGGGCCAACGTCCTGACTTTC. V usage is TRBV19 and J usage is TRBJ2-6; D remains unclear. CDR3 size: 13 residues. Per germline, CDR1 LNHDA and CDR2 SQIVND (reference sequence).

This clonotype was seen only a few times. The chain is built from TRBV19 and TRBJ2-5, with D perhaps matching TRBD2 (6 bases). The CDR3 totals 16 residues. CDR1 and CDR2 (germline): LNHDA, SQIVND (reference sequence). V was trimmed by 4 bases and J by 5 bases, leaving 20 bases between them. CDR3 loop: CASSTPRRESWETQYF. The DNA of the CDR3 is TGTGCCAGTAGTACCCCCCGGAGGGAATCGTGGGAGACCCAGTACTTC.

This clonotype was seen more than once but under ten times. The chain has TRBV10-2 and TRBJ1-1; no clear D. Between the trimmed V and J ends, which lost 6 bases and 5 bases, there was a span of 19 bases. Germline loops: CDR1 WSHSY, CDR2 SAAADI. This CDR3 contains 15 residues. CDR3: CASRITHSRETEAFF. In DNA form, the CDR3 reads TGCGCCAGCAGGATTACTCACAGTCGAGAAACTGAAGCTTTCTTT.

This clonotype was detected a few times. V usage is TRBV9 and J usage is TRBJ2-5; 11 bases are shared with TRBD2. V dropped 2 bases and J dropped 5; count of bases not matched to a gene: 2. This CDR3 has 14 amino acids. Germline values: CDR1 SGDLS, CDR2 YYNGEE. This chain's CDR3 is CASSVSGRGETQYF. CDR3 DNA: TGTGCCAGCAGCGTTAGCGGGAGGGGGGAGACCCAGTACTTC.

The rearrangement links TRBV7-9 to TRBJ2-5; TRBD2 agrees at 11 bases. V lost 5 bases and J lost 4; bases outside the gene matches: 12. CDR3 length: 17 amino acids. Germline-derived CDR1 and CDR2 are SEHNR and FQNEAQ (reference sequence). The CDR3 reads CASSKRPASGRIETQYF. In DNA, the CDR3 is TGTGCCAGCAGCAAGAGGCCGGCTAGCGGGAGGATAGAGACCCAGTACTTC.

This chain links TRBV18 with TRBJ2-1; 7 bases map to TRBD1. The CDR3 consists of 16 residues. CDR1 and CDR2 (germline): KGHSH, LQKENI. After removal of 3 bases from V and 3 bases from J, the junction contained 8 bases not matched to a gene. The CDR3 sequence is CASSPFTGVGYNEQFF. Here the CDR3 DNA reads TGTGCCAGCTCACCGTTTACAGGGGTGGGCTACAATGAGCAGTTCTTC.

V and J are TRBV28 and TRBJ2-7; D perhaps matches TRBD1 (5 bases). Trimming pared 8 bases from V and 4 bases from J, leaving 21 bases between. The germline V gene has CDR1 MDHEN and CDR2 SYDVKM. The CDR3 is 15 amino acids. CDR3 sequence: CASSPNRGLFYEQYF. Written as DNA, the CDR3 is TGTGCCAGCTCGCCCAATAGGGGCCTGTTTTACGAGCAGTACTTC.

Concerning this clonotype itself: This may be a read error, as it is one base from a much larger clone. The rearrangement links TRBV11-2 to TRBJ2-5; no reliable D call. V lost 6 bases, J lost 5 bases, and 25 bases lay in between. The length of the CDR3 is 17 residues. Germline assignment: CDR1 SGHAT and CDR2 FQNNGV. CDR3 DNA: TGTGCCAGCAGTCCCCCCCCCATTTGGCCAAACCGGGAGACCCAGTACTTC. Protein sequence: CASSPPPIWPNRETQYF. Full variable domain (missing parts from reference TRBV11-2 and TRBJ2-5): EAGVAQSPRYKIIEKRQSVAFWCNPISGHATLYWYQQILGQGPKLLIQFQNNGVVDDSQLPKDRFSAERLKGVDSTLKIQPAKLEDSAVYLCASSPPPIWPNRETQYFGPGTRLLVL.

The chain uses TRBV9 and TRBJ2-7; 8 bases align to TRBD2. Germline loops: CDR1 SGDLS, CDR2 YYNGEE. This CDR3 is built from 14 residues. J gave up 7 bases and V 4 bases, and 10 bases lay outside the gene matches. CDR3 residues: CASSSGLALTEQYF. The CDR3 DNA sequence: TGTGCCAGCAGCTCCGGACTAGCCCTTACGGAGCAGTACTTC. The whole variable domain, filled in from reference TRBV9 and TRBJ2-7, reads DSGVTQTPKHLITATGQRVTLRCSPRSGDLSVYWYQQSLDQGLQFLIQYYNGEERAKGNILERFSAQQFPDLHSELNLSSLELGDSALYFCASSSGLALTEQYFGPGTRLTVT.

The genes are TRBV20-1 and TRBJ2-4; 9 positions match TRBD1. This CDR3 has 15 residues. CDR1 DFQATT and CDR2 SNEGSKA come from the germline V gene (reference sequence). The CDR3 coding sequence is TGCAGCGCCTTTGAGTGGACAGGGGTCAAAAACATTCAGTACTTC. Protein: CSAFEWTGVKNIQYF.

This clonotype turned up a few times. The V gene is TRBV12-3 or TRBV12-4, the J gene TRBJ2-2; D is ambiguous. This CDR3 contains 15 residues. The V end lost 0 bases, the J end lost 0 bases, and 5 bases lay between the germline ends. This chain's CDR3 is CASSLARSNTGELFF. The CDR3 region has the DNA TGTGCCAGCAGTTTAGCCAGGTCGAACACCGGGGAGCTGTTTTTT.

This clonotype came up a few times. The gene calls are TRBV20-1 and TRBJ1-5; D not resolved. The CDR3 spans 13 residues. V lost 3 bases and J 6 bases, leaving 12 bases between the germline ends. CDR1 and CDR2 from the germline V gene are DFQATT and SNEGSKA (reference sequence). This chain's CDR3 is CSASGRAGQPQHF. In nucleotides, the CDR3 is TGCAGTGCTAGCGGGAGAGCGGGTCAGCCCCAGCATTTT.

The chain combines TRBV10-3 with TRBJ1-1; possible D gene TRBD1, 5 bases. Germline V gives CDR1 ENHRY, CDR2 SYGVKD. Trimming shortened V by 3 bases and J by 6 bases, and 14 bases separated the two germline ends. The CDR3 totals 14 residues. In DNA, the CDR3 is TGTGCCATCAGTGAAAACAAGGGGAAGGCTGAAGCTTTCTTT. Its protein product is CAISENKGKAEAFF.

This clonotype showed up just a few times. The chain links TRBV4-3 to TRBJ2-5, with 10 positions matching TRBD2. Germline assignment: CDR1 LGHNA and CDR2 YSLEER. The CDR3 has 15 amino acids. The V segment lost 3 bases and the J segment 2 bases; nucleotides outside the gene matches: 3. The CDR3 bases are TGCGCCAGCAGCCAGGCTAGCGGGAGACAAGAGACCCAGTACTTC. Translation: CASSQASGRQETQYF.

This clonotype was recorded a few times. The chain joins TRBV11-2 to TRBJ1-1, with D hard to call. The CDR3 loop spans 13 amino acids. Germline loops: CDR1 SGHAT, CDR2 FQNNGV. With 5 bases removed from V and 10 bases from J, the gap between germline ends came to 17 bases. CDR3 DNA sequence: TGTGCCAGCAGCGCTCTCCAGACCGTTGGAGCTTTCTTT. Residues: CASSALQTVGAFF.

J is TRBJ1-4 and V is TRBV3-1; 11 nucleotides align to TRBD1. With 1 base clipped from V and 4 bases from J, the junction kept 5 bases outside the gene matches. Germline V gives CDR1 LGHDT, CDR2 YNNKEL (reference sequence). The CDR3 extends over 17 amino acids. CDR3 DNA: TGTGCCAGCAGCCAAGCGGGACAGGGGGGATTTAATGAAAAACTGTTTTTT. Amino acid sequence: CASSQAGQGGFNEKLFF. Variable domain in full (rest from reference TRBV3-1 and TRBJ1-4): DTAVSQTPKYLVTQMGNDKSIKCEQNLGHDTMYWYKQDSKKFLKIMFSYNNKELIINETVPNRFSPKSPDKAHLNLHINSLELGDSAVYFCASSQAGQGGFNEKLFFGSGTQLSVL.

This sequence joins TRBV27 and TRBJ2-7, with D tentatively TRBD1 or TRBD2 (5 bases each). This CDR3 spans 15 amino acids. V dropped 10 bases and J dropped 0 bases, with 19 bases sitting between them. From germline, CDR1 is MNHEY and CDR2 SMNVEV (reference sequence). CDR3 in amino acids: CATSPFDSGSYEQYF. The DNA of the CDR3 is TGTGCCACCTCCCCCTTTGACAGCGGCTCCTACGAGCAGTACTTC.

This clonotype appeared a few times. V usage is TRBV7-2 and J usage is TRBJ2-5, with a weak D call TRBD2 (7 bases). CDR1 and CDR2 (germline): SGHTA, FQGNSA. CDR3 length: 16 amino acids. The V end was cut by 1 base, the J end by 1 base, with 13 bases between. CDR3 region: CASSLVGGGGQETQYF. The CDR3 coding sequence is TGTGCCAGCAGCTTAGTGGGGGGAGGGGGCCAAGAGACCCAGTACTTC.